This entry lists 20 T cell receptor beta chains sequenced from one sample in a study of blood T cell repertoires in COVID-19. Clones were sequenced by immunoSEQ multiplex PCR, and TCRdb holds only the in-frame ones, with some missing. The sample includes over 250,000 clones, about 88% of them seen just once. The sequenced material came from PBMCs or T cells enriched from blood (not recorded which). Source of these receptors: a woman aged 60-75 years in a cohort exposed to, infected with or recovered from COVID-19 (not recorded which).

The rearrangement uses TRBV4-2 and TRBJ2-2, with TRBD1 matching over 8 bases. Germline values: CDR1 LGHNA, CDR2 YNFKEQ. This CDR3 is built from 18 residues. V lost 1 base to trimming and J lost 4 bases; unmatched junction nucleotides: 11. The CDR3, as DNA: TGTGCCAGCAGCCAAGTGATGAGAGACAGGGGAGGCACCGGGGAGCTGTTTTTT. It translates to CASSQVMRDRGGTGELFF.

This clone was detected only once. The genes are TRBV19 and TRBJ2-3; 11 bases map to TRBD1. The germline V gene has CDR1 LNHDA and CDR2 SQIVND (reference sequence). Losses at the gene ends were 5 bases for V and 0 bases for J; bases not matched to a gene: 1. The CDR3 sequence is 15 residues long. CDR3 nucleotide sequence: TGTGCCAGTAGTGGACAGGGGGCGAGCACAGATACGCAGTATTTT. Translation gives CASSGQGASTDTQYF.

The chain uses TRBV28 and TRBJ2-1; TRBD2 is a possible D gene (6 bases). Germline CDR1 reads MDHEN; CDR2 reads SYDVKM. The CDR3 contains 14 residues. The germline V and J ends were trimmed by 3 bases and 7 bases, with 13 bases remaining between them. The CDR3 here is CASSLEGRLNEQFF. CDR3 coding DNA: TGTGCCAGCAGTTTGGAAGGGAGGCTGAATGAGCAGTTCTTC.

CDR3 amino acids: CASSLDAGGNQPQHF. The DNA for the CDR3 is TGCGCCAGCAGCTTGGATGCGGGGGGCAATCAGCCCCAGCATTTT. The genes are TRBV5-1 and TRBJ1-5; D might be TRBD1 (5 bases). This CDR3 has 15 amino acids. The germline V gene has CDR1 SGHRS and CDR2 YFSETQ. V lost 0 bases, J lost 2 bases, and 9 bases lay in between. The variable domain in full, with the rest retrieved from reference TRBV5-1 and TRBJ1-5, is KAGVTQTPRYLIKTRGQQVTLSCSPISGHRSVSWYQQTPGQGLQFLFEYFSETQRNKGNFPGRFSGRQFSNSRSEMNVSTLELGDSALYLCASSLDAGGNQPQHFGDGTRLSIL.

This clone was counted a single time. V is TRBV7-2 and J is TRBJ2-7; 12 positions agree with TRBD2. CDR1 is SGHTA, CDR2 FQGNSA, per germline. The CDR3 extends over 15 amino acids. V trimming: 5 bases; J trimming: 3 bases; junction bases outside the gene matches: 5. The CDR3 loop is CASSTRTSGIYEQYF. DNA of the CDR3: TGTGCCAGCAGCACCCGGACTAGCGGGATCTACGAGCAGTACTTC.

V usage is TRBV29-1 and J usage is TRBJ2-2, with TRBD2 matching over 14 bases. Trimming cost V 7 bases and J 1 base; bases outside gene matches: 8. Germline CDR1 SQVTM, CDR2 ANQGSEA. The CDR3 is 17 residues long. In DNA form, the CDR3 reads TGCAGCGGCCGGGGACTAGCGGGAGCTATGAACACCGGGGAGCTGTTTTTT. This codes for CSGRGLAGAMNTGELFF.

The table lists this clone with a count of one. Here the CDR3 DNA reads TGTGCCAGCTGTCAGGGGACGGGCTACGAGCAGTACTTC. It codes for CASCQGTGYEQYF. The V gene is TRBV12-3 or TRBV12-4, the J gene TRBJ2-7; D may be TRBD1 (6 bases). This CDR3 has 13 residues. The V end was cut by 8 bases, the J end by 3 bases, with 14 bases between.

This clone was detected only a few times. The V gene is TRBV3-1 (or the pseudogene TRBV3-2), the J gene TRBJ2-1, with 14 bases aligning to TRBD2. V lost 4 bases and J lost 1; bases outside the gene matches: 6. Germline V gene data show CDR1 as LGHDT and CDR2 as YNNKEL (reference sequence). The CDR3 is made up of 18 amino acids. CDR3 sequence reads: CASSPPGLAGVSYNEQFF. CDR3 in DNA: TGTGCCAGCAGCCCTCCGGGACTAGCGGGAGTATCCTACAATGAGCAGTTCTTC.

This clone appeared once. V is TRBV27 and J is TRBJ2-7, with D unresolved. Germline V CDR1 and CDR2: MNHEY, SMNVEV (reference sequence). The CDR3 spans 12 residues. V was cut by 6 bases and J by 4 bases, with 10 bases left in between. The CDR3 nucleotides are TGTGCCAGCAGCCCCTCTTTGTACGAGCAGTACTTC. Translated: CASSPSLYEQYF.

The chain carries TRBV4-1 and TRBJ2-7; 7 bases match TRBD1. The ends lost 3 bases at V and 6 bases at J; junction bases unmatched: 11. The germline CDR1 and CDR2 sequences are MGHRA and YSYEKL. The CDR3 sequence is 15 residues long. Here the CDR3 reads CASSHLDRKSIEQYF. In DNA form, the CDR3 reads TGCGCCAGCAGCCACTTGGACAGGAAATCCATCGAGCAGTACTTC.

This clone was observed once. The rearrangement joins TRBV9 to TRBJ1-4, with 7 bases aligning to TRBD1. Germline V gene lookup returns CDR1 SGDLS and CDR2 YYNGEE. The V segment lost 4 bases and the J segment 8 bases; nucleotides outside the gene matches: 8. This CDR3 is built from 14 residues. The CDR3 DNA follows: TGTGCCAGCAGCTGGACAGGCAGATCCGAAAAACTGTTTTTT. It translates to CASSWTGRSEKLFF.

The rearrangement links TRBV19 to TRBJ2-7; 7 nucleotides agree with TRBD1. The V gene's germline CDR1 is LNHDA and CDR2 SQIVND (reference sequence). CDR3 length equals 14 residues. After removal of 8 bases from V and 2 bases from J, the junction contained 9 bases not matched to a gene. The CDR3 coding sequence is TGTGCCAGTGCTCTACAGGGGACCCCCTACGAGCAGTACTTC. Residues: CASALQGTPYEQYF.

The chain carries TRBV11-2 and TRBJ1-6; D remains ambiguous. V was trimmed by 0 bases and J by 10 bases, leaving 13 bases between them. There are 15 residues in the CDR3. CDR1 is SGHAT, CDR2 FQNNGV, per germline. The CDR3 reads CASSLDEGGGSPLHF. CDR3 nucleotides: TGTGCCAGCAGCTTAGATGAGGGAGGCGGCTCACCCCTCCACTTT. Full variable domain (rest looked up from reference TRBV11-2 and TRBJ1-6): EAGVAQSPRYKIIEKRQSVAFWCNPISGHATLYWYQQILGQGPKLLIQFQNNGVVDDSQLPKDRFSAERLKGVDSTLKIQPAKLEDSAVYLCASSLDEGGGSPLHFGNGTRLTVT.

The chain combines TRBV11-3 with TRBJ1-4; D is uncertain. Trimming cost V 3 bases and J 7 bases, with 9 bases left between them. CDR3 length equals 13 residues. Germline-derived CDR1 and CDR2 are SGHNT and YENEEA. CDR3 bases: TGTGCCAGCAGCTTGGGTAGCGGTGAAAAACTGTTTTTT. Protein sequence: CASSLGSGEKLFF. Full variable domain (remainder filled in from reference TRBV11-3 and TRBJ1-4): EAGVVQSPRYKIIEKKQPVAFWCNPISGHNTLYWYLQNLGQGPELLIRYENEEAVDDSQLPKDRFSAERLKGVDSTLKIQPAELGDSAVYLCASSLGSGEKLFFGSGTQLSVL.

The gene calls are TRBV6-5 and TRBJ1-2; 7 nucleotides agree with TRBD1. With V trimmed by 5 bases and J by 0 bases, 6 bases remained unmatched. The CDR3 has 15 amino acids. CDR1 MNHEY and CDR2 SVGAGI come from the germline V gene. Here the CDR3 reads CASSRDRDANYGYTF. CDR3 nucleotides: TGTGCCAGCAGTCGTGACAGGGACGCTAACTATGGCTACACCTTC.

CDR3 bases: TGCGCCAGCAGCCAAGGGAATTCGTGGAGGGTTGATGAAAAACTGTTTTTT. Translation gives CASSQGNSWRVDEKLFF. The chain recombines TRBV4-3 with TRBJ1-4, with D unclear. CDR1 LGHNA and CDR2 YSLEER come from the germline V gene. There are 17 residues in the CDR3. V lost 1 base to trimming and J lost 6 bases, with 18 bases between them.

V and J are TRBV7-9 and TRBJ1-1, with TRBD1 matching 9 bases. Per the germline V gene, CDR1 is SEHNR and CDR2 is FQNEAQ (reference sequence). This CDR3 spans 16 amino acids. V lost 2 bases to trimming and J lost 5 bases; unmatched junction nucleotides: 9. The CDR3 DNA reads TGTGCCAGCAGCTTACTGGTACAGGGGGCAAGAACTGAAGCTTTCTTT. As protein: CASSLLVQGARTEAFF.

The V call is TRBV24-1, the J call TRBJ1-2, with unresolved D. Germline V gene lookup returns CDR1 KGHDR and CDR2 SFDVKD. V dropped 10 bases and J dropped 4 bases, with 12 bases sitting between them. This CDR3 has 12 residues. The CDR3 sequence: CATWSGGYGYTF. CDR3 nucleotides: TGTGCCACATGGAGCGGCGGCTATGGCTACACCTTC.

In regard to this clone: Different DNA sequences within this sample yield the same CDR3. In DNA form, the CDR3 reads TGTGCCAGCAGGGGGACAGCCAGCAATCAGCCCCAGCATTTT. Amino acids: CASRGTASNQPQHF. The chain links TRBV2 to TRBJ1-5; 7 positions agree with TRBD1. The CDR3 contains 14 residues. CDR1 and CDR2 (germline): SNHLY, FYNNEI. V shed 6 bases, J shed 1 base, and the junction held 3 bases outside the gene matches.

J is TRBJ1-2 and V is TRBV28, with 7 bases fitting TRBD1. Germline CDR1 is MDHEN and CDR2 is SYDVKM. The CDR3 runs 16 residues. Losses at the gene ends were 3 bases for V and 3 bases for J; bases not matched to a gene: 10. The CDR3 here is CASSLTGSFIDYGYTF. In DNA form, the CDR3 reads TGTGCCAGCAGTTTGACAGGGTCCTTTATCGACTATGGCTACACCTTC.